The entry below gives a single T cell receptor beta chain sequence along with its context. With a J-beta primer mix and a sample-barcoded 5' primer, a second PCR ran 7 to 11 cycles. TCRdb re-called the 5' RACE reads through MiXCR, storing one row per CDR3 protein. The table shows 270,000 or so distinct CDR3 sequences, with 25% to 30% occurring only once. This record comes from a study of blood T cells in healthy people across ages. CDR1 is SGHRS and CDR2 is YFSETQ in the germline V gene. There are 15 residues in the CDR3. Trimming removed 4 bases from V and 1 base from J, with 14 bases in between. Healthy Russian Caucasian donors spanned ages about 6 to 90 years.

The TCR originated in a woman in her sixties or seventies in good health. The sequenced sample was blood. The chain is built from TRBV5-1 and TRBJ2-5, with D possibly matching TRBD1 (6 bases). The CDR3 DNA sequence: TGCGCCAGCAGCCGCCGAAGGGGGATCCAAGAGACCCAGTACTTC. This translates into CASSRRRGIQETQYF.